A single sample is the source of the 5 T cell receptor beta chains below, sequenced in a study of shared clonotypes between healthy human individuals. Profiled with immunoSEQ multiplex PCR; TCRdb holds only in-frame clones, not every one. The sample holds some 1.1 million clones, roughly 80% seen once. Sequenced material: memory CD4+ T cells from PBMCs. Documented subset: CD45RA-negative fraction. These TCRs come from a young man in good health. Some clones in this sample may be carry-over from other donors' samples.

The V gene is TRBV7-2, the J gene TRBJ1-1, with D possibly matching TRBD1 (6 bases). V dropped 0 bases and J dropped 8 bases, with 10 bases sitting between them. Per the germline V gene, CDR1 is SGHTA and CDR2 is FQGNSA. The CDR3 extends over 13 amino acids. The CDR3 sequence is CASSLAYTGEAFF. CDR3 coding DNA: TGTGCCAGCAGCTTAGCATACACAGGGGAAGCTTTCTTT. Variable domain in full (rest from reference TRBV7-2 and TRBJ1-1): GAGVSQSPSNKVTEKGKDVELRCDPISGHTALYWYRQSLGQGLEFLIYFQGNSAPDKSGLPSDRFSAERTGGSVSTLTIQRTQQEDSAVYLCASSLAYTGEAFFGQGTRLTVV.

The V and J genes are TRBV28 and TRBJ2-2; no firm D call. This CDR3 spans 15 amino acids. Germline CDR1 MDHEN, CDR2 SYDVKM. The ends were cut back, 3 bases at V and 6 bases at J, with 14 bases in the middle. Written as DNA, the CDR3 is TGTGCCAGCAGTTTTTATAGAGGTTCCCCCGGGGAGCTGTTTTTT. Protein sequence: CASSFYRGSPGELFF.

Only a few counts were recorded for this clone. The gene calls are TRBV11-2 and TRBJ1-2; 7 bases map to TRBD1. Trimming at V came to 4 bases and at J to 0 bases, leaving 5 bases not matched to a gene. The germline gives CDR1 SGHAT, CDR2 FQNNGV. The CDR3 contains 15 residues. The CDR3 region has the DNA TGTGCCAGCAGCTCCAACAGGGGCTCTAACTATGGCTACACCTTC. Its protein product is CASSSNRGSNYGYTF.

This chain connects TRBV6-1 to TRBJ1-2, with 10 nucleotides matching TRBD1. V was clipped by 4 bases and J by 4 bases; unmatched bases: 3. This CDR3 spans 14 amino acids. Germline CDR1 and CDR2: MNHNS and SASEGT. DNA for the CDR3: TGTGCCAGCAGTGGGGACAGGGGCCTCTATGGCTACACCTTC. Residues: CASSGDRGLYGYTF.

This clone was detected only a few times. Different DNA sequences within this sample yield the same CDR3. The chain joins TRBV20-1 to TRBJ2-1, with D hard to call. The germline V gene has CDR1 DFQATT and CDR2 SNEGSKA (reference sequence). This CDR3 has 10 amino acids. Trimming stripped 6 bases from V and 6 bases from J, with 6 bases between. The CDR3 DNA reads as TGCAGTGCCCCCGGCAATGAGCAGTTCTTC. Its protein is CSAPGNEQFF.